The source of this T cell receptor beta chain is a study of T-cell reconstitution after alpha-beta-depleted transplantation in children. Whole-study results and caveats: As was reported, about two months after transplant, alpha-beta T cells came from several hundred expanded graft clones. Surviving thymic progenitors and recipient T cells were the source of high TCRbeta diversity at day 60 in some patients.

V lost 4 bases, J lost 2 bases, and 18 bases lay in between. The CDR3 length is 16 residues. CDR1 is MGHRA, CDR2 YSYEKL, per germline. The TCRbeta library was prepared with unique molecular identifiers. MiXCR was run by TCRdb on the PCR reads, yielding one entry per CDR3 protein. Of about 870,000 distinct CDR3 sequences listed, roughly 15% are singletons. Points on this clonotype: Its antigen is undetermined.

This rearrangement joins TRBV4-1 to TRBJ2-7, with a weak D call TRBD1 (6 bases). This TCR came from a male patient between 10 and 17 years old who had a stem cell transplant for acute lymphoblastic leukemia, so the T cells may come from the graft donor. The sequenced sample was PBMCs, mostly from graft donor cells, obtained 360 days after TCRalphabeta/CD19-depleted stem cell transplant. DNA of the CDR3: TGCGCCAGCAGCCTCCAGGGGAGCGGCATTGCCTACGAGCAGTACTTC. This translates into CASSLQGSGIAYEQYF.